A single sample gave rise to the 14 T cell receptor beta chains below, sequenced in a study of cytomegalovirus exposure and HLA in healthy donors. The primer mix had 60 Vbeta and 13 Jbeta primers. The protocol was immunoSEQ multiplex PCR, while the TCRdb copy is restricted to in-frame clones and leaves out a portion. The sample holds about 190,000 clones, just under 75% seen once. Sequenced: PBMCs. Receptors originate from a woman in her twenties or thirties in good health and CMV-seropositive.

This chain joins TRBV29-1 and TRBJ2-1, with D possibly matching TRBD1 (5 bases). Trimming cost V 5 bases and J 2 bases, with 13 bases left between them. Germline loops: CDR1 SQVTM, CDR2 ANQGSEA. The CDR3 runs to 14 residues. The CDR3 DNA reads as TGCAGCGTTCCCAGGGCAGGGACCTACAATGAGCAGTTCTTC. It codes for CSVPRAGTYNEQFF.

This clone was detected only a few times. The chain has TRBV7-9 and TRBJ2-7; 7 bases match TRBD1. V shed 6 bases, J shed 2 bases, and the junction held 10 bases outside the gene matches. Germline assignment: CDR1 SEHNR and CDR2 FQNEAQ (reference sequence). The CDR3 sequence is 15 residues long. The CDR3: CASRSHRDSPYEQYF. The CDR3 DNA follows: TGTGCCAGCAGATCTCACCGGGACAGCCCCTACGAGCAGTACTTC. Full variable domain (remainder filled in from reference TRBV7-9 and TRBJ2-7): DTGVSQNPRHKITKRGQNVTFRCDPISEHNRLYWYRQTLGQGPEFLTYFQNEAQLEKSRLLSDRFSAERPKGSFSTLEIQRTEQGDSAMYLCASRSHRDSPYEQYFGPGTRLTVT.

The rearrangement uses TRBV5-1 and TRBJ1-2; 11 positions match TRBD1. The CDR3 runs to 13 residues. CDR1 and CDR2 (germline): SGHRS, YFSETQ. With V trimmed by 4 bases and J by 8 bases, 4 bases remained unmatched. In DNA form, the CDR3 reads TGCGCCAGCAGCGGGGGACAGGGGGACGGCTACACCTTC. The encoded protein is CASSGGQGDGYTF.

The CDR3 region has the DNA TGTGCCAGCACCGGGACAGGGAATTCACCCCTCCACTTT. It encodes CASTGTGNSPLHF. V and J are TRBV28 and TRBJ1-6; 9 bases line up with TRBD1. Trimming cost V 7 bases and J 7 bases; bases outside gene matches: 2. There are 13 residues in the CDR3. The V gene's germline CDR1 is MDHEN and CDR2 SYDVKM.

This chain links TRBV5-1 with TRBJ2-3, with 7 bases that match TRBD2. The germline gives CDR1 SGHRS, CDR2 YFSETQ. After removal of 1 base from V and 0 bases from J, the junction contained 8 bases not matched to a gene. The CDR3 sequence is 17 residues long. CDR3 in amino acids: CASSLLTSTSSTDTQYF. Here the CDR3 DNA reads TGCGCCAGCAGCTTGTTGACTAGCACTTCTAGCACAGATACGCAGTATTTT.

The chain employs TRBV28 and TRBJ2-7; 7 positions agree with TRBD2. CDR1 and CDR2 (germline): MDHEN, SYDVKM. The CDR3 loop spans 17 amino acids. V was pared by 2 bases and J by 3 bases, with 13 bases of the junction left unmatched. This CDR3 reads CASSLATSQEGNYEQYF. The CDR3 DNA reads as TGTGCCAGCAGTTTAGCGACTAGCCAGGAGGGGAACTACGAGCAGTACTTC. The whole variable domain, remainder taken from reference TRBV28 and TRBJ2-7, is DVKVTQSSRYLVKRTGEKVFLECVQDMDHENMFWYRQDPGLGLRLIYFSYDVKMKEKGDIPEGYSVSREKKERFSLILESASTNQTSMYLCASSLATSQEGNYEQYFGPGTRLTVT.

This sequence joins TRBV29-1 and TRBJ1-2; no firm D call. Germline V lookup: CDR1 SQVTM, CDR2 ANQGSEA. The CDR3 spans 13 residues. V was cut by 4 bases and J by 8 bases, with 17 bases left in between. This CDR3 is CSVAPRMGEGYTF. The CDR3 coding sequence is TGCAGCGTTGCCCCCAGGATGGGTGAGGGCTACACCTTC.

The chain employs TRBV7-2 and TRBJ2-3; perhaps TRBD2 as D (5 bases). From germline, CDR1 is SGHTA and CDR2 FQGNSA. This CDR3 contains 13 residues. V dropped 8 bases and J dropped 6 bases, with 15 bases sitting between them. CDR3 region: CASEGGQWDTQYF. The CDR3 region has the DNA TGTGCCAGCGAAGGAGGTCAGTGGGATACGCAGTATTTT.

This clone came up a few times. The chain joins TRBV28 to TRBJ1-2; D is possibly TRBD1 (6 bases). CDR3 length: 13 residues. Trimming shortened V by 5 bases and J by 4 bases, and 11 bases separated the two germline ends. CDR1 and CDR2 (germline): MDHEN, SYDVKM. The CDR3 sequence: CASSPRTVYGYTF. CDR3 in DNA: TGTGCCAGCAGTCCGCGGACAGTCTATGGCTACACCTTC.

CDR3 amino acids: CASSHQTGGADTQYF. The DNA for the CDR3 is TGTGCCAGCAGCCACCAGACAGGGGGGGCAGATACGCAGTATTTT. The J gene is TRBJ2-3, the V gene TRBV5-4, with TRBD1 matching over 9 bases. J gave up 4 bases and V 4 bases, and 7 bases lay outside the gene matches. Germline CDR1 SGHNT, CDR2 YYREEE (reference sequence). The CDR3 has 15 residues.

The CDR3 region has the DNA TGTGCCACCAGCAGAGATAGGGGCGGCGAGACCCAGTACTTC. Translating it yields CATSRDRGGETQYF. V is TRBV15 and J is TRBJ2-5; D perhaps matches TRBD1 (5 bases). The germline CDR1 and CDR2 sequences are LNHNV and YYDKDF (reference sequence). This CDR3 comprises 14 residues. V was trimmed by 0 bases and J by 5 bases, leaving 10 bases between them.

V and J are TRBV6-1 and TRBJ2-7; no reliable D call. The CDR3 is 14 residues long. V lost 5 bases and J 4 bases, leaving 15 bases between the germline ends. Germline V gene data show CDR1 as MNHNS and CDR2 as SASEGT. CDR3 loop: CASSLNSVSYEQYF. CDR3 DNA sequence: TGTGCCAGCAGTTTAAATTCAGTCTCTTACGAGCAGTACTTC.

This clone came up a few times. CDR3 in amino acids: CASREGIRAYEQYF. The CDR3 DNA is TGTGCCAGCAGGGAGGGCATACGAGCCTACGAGCAGTACTTC. The gene calls are TRBV6-1 and TRBJ2-7, with D maybe TRBD2 (6 bases). The V end lost 6 bases, the J end lost 2 bases, and 14 bases lay between the germline ends. Germline-derived CDR1 and CDR2 are MNHNS and SASEGT. This CDR3 region has 14 residues.

This clone appeared a few times. The V and J genes are TRBV7-2 and TRBJ2-1; TRBD2 matches at 13 bases. Looked up from germline, CDR1 is SGHTA and CDR2 is FQGNSA. V dropped 1 base and J dropped 5; count of bases not matched to a gene: 8. This CDR3 is 18 amino acids long. The chain's CDR3 is CASSLVLAGGPGNNEQFF. The CDR3 DNA reads as TGTGCCAGCAGCTTAGTACTAGCGGGAGGGCCAGGGAACAATGAGCAGTTCTTC.